Described below is a single T cell receptor (beta chain) sequence and its context. This sample is drawn from a study of OX40 agonist ivuxolimab in advanced cancers. V was pared by 1 base and J by 6 bases, with 7 bases of the junction left unmatched. Germline V gene data show CDR1 as KGHSH and CDR2 as LQKENI. This CDR3 spans 15 amino acids. TCRdb's table, derived via immunoSEQ multiplex PCR, lists solely in-frame clones and lacks some. Seen here are about 66,000 clones, roughly 80% observed once, and the top ten hold less than 4.5%. This TCR derives from an adult with an advanced solid tumor such as melanoma, head and neck, liver or kidney cancer. The rearrangement links TRBV18 to TRBJ2-7, with TRBD2 identical over 9 bases. The sample consisted of CD4+ or CD8+ T cells sorted from blood, taken in a trial of the OX40 agonist ivuxolimab. The CDR3 DNA reads TGTGCCAGCTCACCACTCGCGGGGGGGCTGCTCGAGCAGTACTTC. This gives the protein CASSPLAGGLLEQYF.